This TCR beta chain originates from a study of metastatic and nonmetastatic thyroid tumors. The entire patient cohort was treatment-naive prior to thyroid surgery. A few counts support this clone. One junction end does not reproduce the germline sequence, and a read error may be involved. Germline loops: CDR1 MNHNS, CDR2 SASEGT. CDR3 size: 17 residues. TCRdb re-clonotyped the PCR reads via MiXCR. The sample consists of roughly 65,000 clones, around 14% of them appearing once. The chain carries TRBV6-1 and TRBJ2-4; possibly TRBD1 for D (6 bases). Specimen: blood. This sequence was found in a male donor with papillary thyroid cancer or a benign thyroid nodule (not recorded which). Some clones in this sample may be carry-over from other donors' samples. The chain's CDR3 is CASSLQGTLLATNIQYF. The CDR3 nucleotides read TGTGCCAGCAGTTTACAAGGGACATTGCTAGCCACAAACATTCAGTACTTC.